The clone carrying this T cell receptor beta chain was counted a few times. RNA, once extracted, was reverse transcribed into cDNA for use as the sequencing template. Method: immunoSEQ multiplex PCR; TCRdb's copy keeps in-frame clones and lacks some. The sample yields over 70,000 clones, approximately 64% seen once. The sample originates from a study of CD8+ T cells in alopecia areata. Treatment in this sample: oral pan-JAK inhibitor, 5-10 mg twice daily. The receptor was isolated from a human donor with alopecia areata. Sequenced here: CD8+ T cells sorted from blood, sampled at week 24, from a patient treated with tofacitinib.

In nucleotides, the CDR3 is TGTGCCAGCAGGGGCCCCCAGGGGTATGAGGACGAGCAGTACTTC. This encodes CASRGPQGYEDEQYF. The chain recombines TRBV7-9 with TRBJ2-7; perhaps TRBD1 as D (6 bases). The CDR3 is made up of 15 amino acids. V gave up 6 bases and J gave up 5 bases, with 20 bases separating them. The germline V gene encodes CDR1 SEHNR and CDR2 FQNEAQ (reference sequence).